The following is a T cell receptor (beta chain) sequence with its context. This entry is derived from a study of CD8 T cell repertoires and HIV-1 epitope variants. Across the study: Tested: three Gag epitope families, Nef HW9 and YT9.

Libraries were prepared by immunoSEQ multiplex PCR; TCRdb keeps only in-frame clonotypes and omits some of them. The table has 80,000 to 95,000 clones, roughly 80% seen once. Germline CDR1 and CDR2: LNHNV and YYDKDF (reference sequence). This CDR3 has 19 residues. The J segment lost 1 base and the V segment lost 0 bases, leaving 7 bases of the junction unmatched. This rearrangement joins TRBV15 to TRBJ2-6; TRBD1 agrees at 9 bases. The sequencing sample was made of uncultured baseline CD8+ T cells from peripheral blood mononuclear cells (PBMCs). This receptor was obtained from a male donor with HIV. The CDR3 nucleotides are TGTGCCACCAGCAGAGATCGTCTGGGACAGGGTTCTGGGGCCAACGTCCTGACTTTC. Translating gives CATSRDRLGQGSGANVLTF.